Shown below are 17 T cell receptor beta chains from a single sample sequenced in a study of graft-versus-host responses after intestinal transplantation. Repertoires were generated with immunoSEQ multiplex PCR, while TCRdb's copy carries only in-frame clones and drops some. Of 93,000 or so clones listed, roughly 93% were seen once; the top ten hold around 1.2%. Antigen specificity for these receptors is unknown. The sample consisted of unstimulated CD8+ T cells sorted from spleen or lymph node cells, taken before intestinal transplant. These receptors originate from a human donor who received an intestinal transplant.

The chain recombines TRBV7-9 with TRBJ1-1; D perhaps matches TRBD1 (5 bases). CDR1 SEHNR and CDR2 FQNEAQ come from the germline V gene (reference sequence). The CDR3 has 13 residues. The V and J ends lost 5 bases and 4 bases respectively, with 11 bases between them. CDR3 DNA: TGTGCCAGCAGCCCCCCCGGGGGCACTGAAGCTTTCTTT. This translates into CASSPPGGTEAFF.

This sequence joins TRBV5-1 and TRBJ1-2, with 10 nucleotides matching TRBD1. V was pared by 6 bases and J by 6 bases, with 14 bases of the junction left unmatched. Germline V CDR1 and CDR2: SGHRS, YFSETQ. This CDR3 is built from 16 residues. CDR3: CASTFTPGQGFDGYTF. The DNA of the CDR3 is TGCGCCAGCACCTTTACCCCGGGACAGGGGTTCGATGGCTACACCTTC.

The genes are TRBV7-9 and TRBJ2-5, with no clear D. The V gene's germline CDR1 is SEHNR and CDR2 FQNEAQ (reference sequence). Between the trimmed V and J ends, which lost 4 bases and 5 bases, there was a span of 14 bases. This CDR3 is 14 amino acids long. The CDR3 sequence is CASSSNTIRETQYF. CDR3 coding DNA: TGTGCCAGCAGCTCAAACACGATTAGGGAGACCCAGTACTTC.

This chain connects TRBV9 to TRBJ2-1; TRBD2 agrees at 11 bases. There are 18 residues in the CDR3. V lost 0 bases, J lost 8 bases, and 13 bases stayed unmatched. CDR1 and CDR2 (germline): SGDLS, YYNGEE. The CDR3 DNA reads TGTGCCAGCAGCGTAGTGGGTATAGCGGGGGGGGATCTGGATGAGCAGTTCTTC. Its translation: CASSVVGIAGGDLDEQFF.

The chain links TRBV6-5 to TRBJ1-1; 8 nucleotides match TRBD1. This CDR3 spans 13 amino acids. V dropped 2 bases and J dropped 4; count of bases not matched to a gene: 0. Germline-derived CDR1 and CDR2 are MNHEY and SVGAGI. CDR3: CASSYGQGTEAFF. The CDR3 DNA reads TGTGCCAGCAGTTACGGACAGGGCACTGAAGCTTTCTTT.

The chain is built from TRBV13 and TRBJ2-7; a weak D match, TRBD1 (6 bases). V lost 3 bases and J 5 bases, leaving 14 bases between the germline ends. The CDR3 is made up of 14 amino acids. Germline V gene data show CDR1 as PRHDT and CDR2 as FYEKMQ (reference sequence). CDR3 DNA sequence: TGTGCCAGCAGCTTTTACAGGGAAACCCACGAGCAGTACTTC. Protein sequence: CASSFYRETHEQYF.

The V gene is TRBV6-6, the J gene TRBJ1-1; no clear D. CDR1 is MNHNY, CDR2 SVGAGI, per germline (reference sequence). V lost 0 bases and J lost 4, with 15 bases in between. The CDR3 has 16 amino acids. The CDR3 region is CASSYSRGRSGTEAFF. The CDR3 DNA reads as TGTGCCAGCAGTTACTCGAGAGGCAGGTCGGGCACTGAAGCTTTCTTT.

CDR3 bases: TGTGCCAGCAGCTTAGAGGCTCAGCCGTCGGAGGGTTCCGGGGAGCTGTTTTTT. Translating it yields CASSLEAQPSEGSGELFF. The chain has TRBV7-9 and TRBJ2-2, with a tentative D call TRBD2 (6 bases). The CDR3 is made up of 18 amino acids. Trimming removed 1 base from V and 6 bases from J, with 21 bases in between. Germline V gene sequence: CDR1 SEHNR, CDR2 FQNEAQ (reference sequence).

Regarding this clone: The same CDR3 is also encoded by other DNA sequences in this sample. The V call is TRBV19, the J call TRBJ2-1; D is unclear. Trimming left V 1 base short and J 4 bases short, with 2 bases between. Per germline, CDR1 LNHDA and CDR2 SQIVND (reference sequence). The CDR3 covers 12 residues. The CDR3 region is CASSIGYNEQFF. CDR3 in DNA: TGTGCCAGTAGTATAGGTTACAATGAGCAGTTCTTC.

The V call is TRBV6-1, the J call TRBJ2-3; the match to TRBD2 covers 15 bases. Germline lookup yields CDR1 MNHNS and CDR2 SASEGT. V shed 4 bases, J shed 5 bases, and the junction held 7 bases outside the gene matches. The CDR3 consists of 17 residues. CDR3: CASSAWGLAGGGDTQYF. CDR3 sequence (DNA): TGTGCCAGCAGTGCGTGGGGACTAGCGGGGGGAGGAGATACGCAGTATTTT.

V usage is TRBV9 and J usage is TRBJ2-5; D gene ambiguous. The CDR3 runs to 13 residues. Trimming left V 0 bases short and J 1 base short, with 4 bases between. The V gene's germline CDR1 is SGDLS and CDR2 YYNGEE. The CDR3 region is CASSVATQETQYF. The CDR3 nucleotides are TGTGCCAGCAGCGTAGCTACCCAAGAGACCCAGTACTTC.

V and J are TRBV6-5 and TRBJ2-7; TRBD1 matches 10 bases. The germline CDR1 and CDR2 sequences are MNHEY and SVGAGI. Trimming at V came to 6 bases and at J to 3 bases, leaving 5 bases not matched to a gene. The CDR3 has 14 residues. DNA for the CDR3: TGTGCCAGCAGCCCGGGACAGGGGTACTACGAGCAGTACTTC. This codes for CASSPGQGYYEQYF.

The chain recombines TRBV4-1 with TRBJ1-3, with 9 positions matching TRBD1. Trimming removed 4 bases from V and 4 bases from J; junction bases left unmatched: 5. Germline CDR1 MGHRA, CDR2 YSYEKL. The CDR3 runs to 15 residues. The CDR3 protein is CASSPPGTGGNTIYF. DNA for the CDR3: TGCGCCAGCAGCCCACCCGGGACAGGGGGAAACACCATATATTTT.

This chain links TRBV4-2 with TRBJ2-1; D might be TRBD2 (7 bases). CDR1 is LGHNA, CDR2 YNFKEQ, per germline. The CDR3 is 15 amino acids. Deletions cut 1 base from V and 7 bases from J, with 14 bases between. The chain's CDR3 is CASSQGRGAGNEQFF. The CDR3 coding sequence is TGTGCCAGCAGCCAAGGACGGGGGGCGGGGAATGAGCAGTTCTTC.

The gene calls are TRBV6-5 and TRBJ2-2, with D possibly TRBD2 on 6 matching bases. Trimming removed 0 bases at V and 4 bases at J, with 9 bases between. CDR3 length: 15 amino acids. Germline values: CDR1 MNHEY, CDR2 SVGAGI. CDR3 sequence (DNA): TGTGCCAGCAGTTACTCTCCCGGGGGCACCGGGGAGCTGTTTTTT. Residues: CASSYSPGGTGELFF.

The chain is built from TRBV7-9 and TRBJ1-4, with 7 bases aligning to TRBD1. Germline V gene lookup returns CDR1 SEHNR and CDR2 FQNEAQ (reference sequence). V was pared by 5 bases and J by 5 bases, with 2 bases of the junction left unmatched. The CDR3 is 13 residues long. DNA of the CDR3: TGTGCCAGCAGCGAGACAGGGAATGAAAAACTGTTTTTT. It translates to CASSETGNEKLFF.

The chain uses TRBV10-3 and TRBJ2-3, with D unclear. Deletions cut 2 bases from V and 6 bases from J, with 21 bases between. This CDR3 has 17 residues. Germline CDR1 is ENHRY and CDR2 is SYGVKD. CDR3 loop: CAISEDFVGSPLDTQYF. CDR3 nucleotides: TGTGCCATCAGTGAGGATTTTGTAGGCAGCCCTTTGGATACGCAGTATTTT.